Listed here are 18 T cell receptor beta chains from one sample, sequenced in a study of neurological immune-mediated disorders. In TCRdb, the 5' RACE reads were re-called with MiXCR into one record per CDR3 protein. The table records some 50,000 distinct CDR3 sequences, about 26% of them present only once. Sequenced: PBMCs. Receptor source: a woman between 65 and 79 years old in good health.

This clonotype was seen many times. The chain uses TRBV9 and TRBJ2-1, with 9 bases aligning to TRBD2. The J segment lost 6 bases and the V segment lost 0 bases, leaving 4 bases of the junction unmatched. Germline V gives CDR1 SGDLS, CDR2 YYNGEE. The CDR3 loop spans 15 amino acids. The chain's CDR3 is CASSVGPSGVNEQFF. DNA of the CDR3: TGTGCCAGCAGCGTAGGCCCTAGCGGGGTCAATGAGCAGTTCTTC.

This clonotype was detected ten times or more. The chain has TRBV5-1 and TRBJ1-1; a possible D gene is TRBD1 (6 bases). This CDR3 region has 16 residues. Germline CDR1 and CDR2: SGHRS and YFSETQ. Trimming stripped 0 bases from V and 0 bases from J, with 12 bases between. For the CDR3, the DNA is TGCGCCAGCAGCTTGGGGGGGCAGGTACTGAACACTGAAGCTTTCTTT. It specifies CASSLGGQVLNTEAFF.

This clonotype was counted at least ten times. CDR3 nucleotide sequence: TGCAGTGCAAATGGACGGGGAGCCTACAATGAGCAGTTCTTC. Its translation is CSANGRGAYNEQFF. This sequence joins TRBV20-1 and TRBJ2-1; D is possibly TRBD2 (5 bases). Germline assignment: CDR1 DFQATT and CDR2 SNEGSKA (reference sequence). The CDR3 is 14 amino acids. V gave up 6 bases and J gave up 2 bases, with 14 bases separating them.

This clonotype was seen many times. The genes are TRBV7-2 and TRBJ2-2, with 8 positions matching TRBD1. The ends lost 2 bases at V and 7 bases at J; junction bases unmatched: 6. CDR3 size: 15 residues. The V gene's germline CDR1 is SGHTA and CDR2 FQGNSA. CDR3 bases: TGTGCCAGCAGCTTAAGGGACAGGATCAGCGGGGAGCTGTTTTTT. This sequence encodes CASSLRDRISGELFF.

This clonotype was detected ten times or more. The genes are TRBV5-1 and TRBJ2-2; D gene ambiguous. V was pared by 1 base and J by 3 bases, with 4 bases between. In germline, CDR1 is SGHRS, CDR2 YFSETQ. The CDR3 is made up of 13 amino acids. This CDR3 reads CASSLTDTGELFF. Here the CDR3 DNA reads TGCGCCAGCAGCTTGACAGACACCGGGGAGCTGTTTTTT.

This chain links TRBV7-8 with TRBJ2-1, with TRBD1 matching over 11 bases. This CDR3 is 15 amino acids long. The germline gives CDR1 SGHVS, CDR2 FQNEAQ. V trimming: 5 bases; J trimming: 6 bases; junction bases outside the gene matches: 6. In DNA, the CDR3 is TGTGCCAGCAGCCGGACAGGGGGCGCCCGCAATGAGCAGTTCTTC. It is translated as CASSRTGGARNEQFF. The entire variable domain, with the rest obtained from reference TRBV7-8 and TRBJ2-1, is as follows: GAGVSQSPRYKVAKRGQDVALRCDPISGHVSLFWYQQALGQGPEFLTYFQNEAQLDKSGLPSDRFFAERPEGSVSTLKIQRTQQEDSAVYLCASSRTGGARNEQFFGPGTRLTVL.

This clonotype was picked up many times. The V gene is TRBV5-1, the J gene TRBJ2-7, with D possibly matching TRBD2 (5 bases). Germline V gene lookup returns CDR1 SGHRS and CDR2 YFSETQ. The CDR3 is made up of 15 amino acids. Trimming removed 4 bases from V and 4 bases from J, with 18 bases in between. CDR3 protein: CASSPPAGGLYEQYF. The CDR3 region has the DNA TGCGCCAGCAGCCCCCCAGCAGGCGGACTGTACGAGCAGTACTTC.

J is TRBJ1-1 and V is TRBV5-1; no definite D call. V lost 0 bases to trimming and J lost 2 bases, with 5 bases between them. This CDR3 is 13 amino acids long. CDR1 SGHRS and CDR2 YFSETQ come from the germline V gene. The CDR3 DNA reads TGCGCCAGCAGCTTGGAAGTAAACACTGAAGCTTTCTTT. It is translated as CASSLEVNTEAFF.

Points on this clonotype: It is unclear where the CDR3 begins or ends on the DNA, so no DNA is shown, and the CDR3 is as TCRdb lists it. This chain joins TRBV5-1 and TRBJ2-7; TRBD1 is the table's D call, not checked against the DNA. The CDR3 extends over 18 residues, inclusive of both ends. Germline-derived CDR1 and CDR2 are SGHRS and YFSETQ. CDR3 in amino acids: CASSFYICSAQDNYEQYF.

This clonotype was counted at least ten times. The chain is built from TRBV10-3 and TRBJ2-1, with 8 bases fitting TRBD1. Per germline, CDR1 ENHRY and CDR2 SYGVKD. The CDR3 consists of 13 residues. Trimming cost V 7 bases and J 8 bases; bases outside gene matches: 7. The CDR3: CAITAGGRDEQFF. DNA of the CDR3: TGTGCCATCACGGCAGGGGGCCGGGATGAGCAGTTCTTC.

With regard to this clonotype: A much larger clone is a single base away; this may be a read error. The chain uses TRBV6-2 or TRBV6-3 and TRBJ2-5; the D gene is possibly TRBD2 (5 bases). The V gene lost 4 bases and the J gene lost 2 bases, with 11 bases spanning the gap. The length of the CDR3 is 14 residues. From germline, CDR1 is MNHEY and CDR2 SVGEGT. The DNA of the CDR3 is TGTGCCAGCAGTTTAAGCCGGGGACAAGAGACCCAGTACTTC. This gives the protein CASSLSRGQETQYF.

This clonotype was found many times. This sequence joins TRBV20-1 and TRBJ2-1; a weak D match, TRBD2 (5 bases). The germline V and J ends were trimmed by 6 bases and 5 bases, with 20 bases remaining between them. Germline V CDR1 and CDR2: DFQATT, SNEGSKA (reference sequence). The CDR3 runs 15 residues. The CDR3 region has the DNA TGCAGTGCACCCGGACTGAGCGCCAGGAACAATGAGCAGTTCTTC. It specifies CSAPGLSARNNEQFF.

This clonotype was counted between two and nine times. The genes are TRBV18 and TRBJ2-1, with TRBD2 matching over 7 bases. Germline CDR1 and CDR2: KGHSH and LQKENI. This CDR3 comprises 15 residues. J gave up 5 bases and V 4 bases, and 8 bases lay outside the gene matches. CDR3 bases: TGTGCCAGCTCACTCCCGGAGGGAGGGAACAATGAGCAGTTCTTC. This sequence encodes CASSLPEGGNNEQFF.

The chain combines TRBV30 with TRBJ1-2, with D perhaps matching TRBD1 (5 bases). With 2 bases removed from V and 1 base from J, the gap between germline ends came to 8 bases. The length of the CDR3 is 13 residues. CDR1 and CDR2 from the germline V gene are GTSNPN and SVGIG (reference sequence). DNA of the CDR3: TGTGCCTGGAGTCGGGACTTTAACTATGGCTACACCTTC. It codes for CAWSRDFNYGYTF.

CDR3 loop: CSARDSGGDGYNEQFF. As DNA, the CDR3 is TGCAGTGCTAGAGATAGCGGCGGGGACGGCTACAATGAGCAGTTCTTC. The chain carries TRBV20-1 and TRBJ2-1, with a weak D call TRBD2 (6 bases). Deletions cut 0 bases from V and 3 bases from J, with 15 bases between. Germline loops: CDR1 DFQATT, CDR2 SNEGSKA (reference sequence). The CDR3 extends over 16 amino acids.

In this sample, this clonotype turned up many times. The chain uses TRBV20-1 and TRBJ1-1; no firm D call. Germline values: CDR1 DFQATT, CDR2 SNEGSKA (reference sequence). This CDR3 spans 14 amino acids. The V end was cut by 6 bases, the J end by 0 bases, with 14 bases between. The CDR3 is CSAAGVTMNTEAFF. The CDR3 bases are TGCAGTGCGGCCGGTGTCACCATGAACACTGAAGCTTTCTTT.

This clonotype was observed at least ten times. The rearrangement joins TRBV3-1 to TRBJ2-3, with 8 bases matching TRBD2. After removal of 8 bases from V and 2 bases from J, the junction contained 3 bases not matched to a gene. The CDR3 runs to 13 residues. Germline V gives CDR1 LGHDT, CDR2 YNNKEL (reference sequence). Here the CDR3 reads CASGGRHTDTQYF. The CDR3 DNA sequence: TGTGCCAGCGGCGGGAGGCACACAGATACGCAGTATTTT.

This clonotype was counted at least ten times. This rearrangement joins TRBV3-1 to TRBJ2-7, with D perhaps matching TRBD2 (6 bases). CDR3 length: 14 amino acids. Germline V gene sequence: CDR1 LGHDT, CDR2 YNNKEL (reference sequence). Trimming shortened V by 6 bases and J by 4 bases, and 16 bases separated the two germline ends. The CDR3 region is CASRGGTGGYEQYF. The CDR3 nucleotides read TGTGCCAGCAGGGGCGGGACTGGAGGATACGAGCAGTACTTC.